A selection of T cell receptor beta chains follows, all from one sample in a study of blood T cell repertoires in COVID-19. Produced via immunoSEQ multiplex PCR; TCRdb's table is partial and in-frame only. The top ten hold about 3% of the sample, which has 400,000 or so clones, around 90% seen once. Sequencing was performed on peripheral blood. Every receptor here comes from a human donor in a cohort sampled during active COVID-19. Each CDR3 is given with its conserved first and last residue. Each record gives: CDR3 protein, CDR3 DNA, V gene, clone size, J gene, D gene, CDR3 length. A D gene is named only where the DNA matches it firmly. For some rows the clone size is stated as once, few or many, or as a class when expanded; others skip it.

CDR3aa: CATQGARSNQPQHF
CDR3nt: TGTGCCACCCAGGGGGCGCGGAGCAATCAGCCCCAGCATTTT
v_gene: TRBV6-6
abundance: NA
j_gene: TRBJ1-5
d_gene: TRBD1
len: 14

CDR3aa: CAISPEASYEQYF
CDR3nt: TGTGCCATCAGCCCGGAGGCGTCCTACGAGCAGTACTTC
v_gene: TRBV10-3
abundance: few
j_gene: TRBJ2-7
d_gene: NA
len: 13

CDR3aa: CALIKGQGSDTQYF
CDR3nt: TGTGCCCTAATTAAGGGCCAGGGCTCAGATACGCAGTATTTT
v_gene: TRBV6-5
abundance: NA
j_gene: TRBJ2-3
d_gene: NA
len: 14

CDR3aa: CSVEARSSYNEQFF
CDR3nt: TGCAGCGTTGAAGCCAGAAGCTCCTACAATGAGCAGTTCTTC
v_gene: TRBV29-1
abundance: NA
j_gene: TRBJ2-1
d_gene: NA
len: 14

CDR3aa: CASSFRGRAEETQYF
CDR3nt: TGTGCCAGCAGTTTCCGGGGGAGGGCCGAAGAGACCCAGTACTTC
v_gene: TRBV28
abundance: NA
j_gene: TRBJ2-5
d_gene: TRBD2
len: 15

CDR3aa: CASSIFSRNQETQYF
CDR3nt: TGTGCCAGTAGTATTTTTAGTAGAAACCAAGAGACCCAGTACTTC
v_gene: TRBV19
abundance: NA
j_gene: TRBJ2-5
d_gene: NA
len: 15

CDR3aa: CSASETGYEQYF
CDR3nt: TGCAGTGCTAGTGAAACAGGCTACGAGCAGTACTTC
v_gene: TRBV20-1
abundance: NA
j_gene: TRBJ2-7
d_gene: NA
len: 12

CDR3aa: CAPIGTGIYEQYF
CDR3nt: TGCGCCCCCATCGGGACAGGGATCTACGAGCAGTACTTC
v_gene: TRBV5-1
abundance: NA
j_gene: TRBJ2-7
d_gene: TRBD1
len: 13

CDR3aa: CASSFGTSGDTDTQYF
CDR3nt: TGTGCCAGCAGCTTCGGGACTAGCGGAGACACAGATACGCAGTATTTT
v_gene: TRBV7-3
abundance: few
j_gene: TRBJ2-3
d_gene: TRBD2
len: 16

CDR3aa: CASSPGGWNTEAFF
CDR3nt: TGTGCCAGCAGCCCAGGGGGCTGGAACACTGAAGCTTTCTTT
v_gene: TRBV6-5
abundance: NA
j_gene: TRBJ1-1
d_gene: TRBD1
len: 14

CDR3aa: CAISSIRGTGSEKLFF
CDR3nt: TGTGCCATCAGCTCCATCCGCGGGACAGGGAGTGAAAAACTGTTTTTT
v_gene: TRBV10-3
abundance: NA
j_gene: TRBJ1-4
d_gene: TRBD1
len: 16

CDR3aa: CASSVGVAGGETQYF
CDR3nt: TGTGCCAGCAGCGTAGGAGTAGCGGGAGGAGAGACCCAGTACTTC
v_gene: TRBV9
abundance: NA
j_gene: TRBJ2-5
d_gene: TRBD2
len: 15

CDR3aa: CASSPTDRGYNSPLHF
CDR3nt: TGTGCCAGCAGCCCAACGGACAGGGGCTACAATTCACCCCTCCACTTT
v_gene: TRBV28
abundance: once
j_gene: TRBJ1-6
d_gene: TRBD1
len: 16

CDR3aa: CASKEERVTGELFF
CDR3nt: TGTGCCAGTAAGGAGGAGCGCGTCACCGGGGAGCTGTTTTTT
v_gene: TRBV19
abundance: NA
j_gene: TRBJ2-2
d_gene: NA
len: 14

CDR3aa: CASSEGRAGAEVEEQFF
CDR3nt: TGTGCCAGCAGCGAAGGACGGGCGGGGGCGGAGGTGGAGGAGCAGTTCTTC
v_gene: TRBV7-9
abundance: NA
j_gene: TRBJ2-1
d_gene: NA
len: 17

CDR3aa: CASSYGIAGRLRSEQFF
CDR3nt: TGTGCCAGCAGTTACGGGATAGCGGGACGGCTTAGGAGTGAGCAGTTCTTC
v_gene: TRBV6-2/TRBV6-3
abundance: NA
j_gene: TRBJ2-1
d_gene: TRBD2
len: 17

CDR3aa: CASSGRTGVFTGELFF
CDR3nt: TGTGCCAGCAGTGGGAGGACAGGGGTCTTCACCGGGGAGCTGTTTTTT
v_gene: TRBV6-1
abundance: NA
j_gene: TRBJ2-2
d_gene: TRBD1
len: 16

CDR3aa: CATSRPREGDTEAFF
CDR3nt: TGTGCCACCAGCAGACCAAGAGAAGGGGACACTGAAGCTTTCTTT
v_gene: TRBV15
abundance: NA
j_gene: TRBJ1-1
d_gene: NA
len: 15

CDR3aa: CASSLASGSTYEQYF
CDR3nt: TGTGCCAGCAGCTTGGCCAGCGGGAGCACCTACGAGCAGTACTTC
v_gene: TRBV5-4
abundance: NA
j_gene: TRBJ2-7
d_gene: TRBD2
len: 15

CDR3aa: CASNHRENTEAFF
CDR3nt: TGTGCCAGCAACCACAGGGAAAACACTGAAGCTTTCTTT
v_gene: TRBV5-6
abundance: NA
j_gene: TRBJ1-1
d_gene: NA
len: 13

CDR3aa: CATEDRNFYEQYF
CDR3nt: TGTGCCACTGAAGACAGGAACTTCTACGAGCAGTACTTC
v_gene: TRBV24-1
abundance: NA
j_gene: TRBJ2-7
d_gene: NA
len: 13

CDR3aa: CASSSFQGSPLHF
CDR3nt: TGTGCCAGTAGCTCCTTTCAGGGTTCACCCCTCCACTTT
v_gene: TRBV19
abundance: NA
j_gene: TRBJ1-6
d_gene: NA
len: 13

CDR3aa: CASSRRDRVEGLWTEAFF
CDR3nt: TGTGCCAGCAGCAGAAGGGACAGGGTGGAGGGACTTTGGACTGAAGCTTTCTTT
v_gene: TRBV21-1
abundance: NA
j_gene: TRBJ1-1
d_gene: NA
len: 18

CDR3aa: CASSPRLAGRVEQFF
CDR3nt: TGTGCCAGCAGCCCTCGACTAGCGGGACGGGTAGAGCAGTTCTTC
v_gene: TRBV7-9
abundance: NA
j_gene: TRBJ2-1
d_gene: TRBD2
len: 15